This entry describes one TCR beta chain. This record comes from a study of blood T cell repertoires in COVID-19. Looking at the study overall: The analysed material was cDNA or gDNA that came from T cells, B-cell-depleted T cells, or PBMCs.

Data came from immunoSEQ multiplex PCR; TCRdb stores just in-frame clones and leaves some out. This sample carries around 53,000 clones, 77% of them seen once, and the ten largest clones take roughly two fifths. Per the germline V gene, CDR1 is SGHTA and CDR2 is FQGTGA. The CDR3 is 16 amino acids. Trimming cost V 0 bases and J 0 bases; bases outside gene matches: 2. The receptor's source is a man between 65 and 80 years old with active or convalescent COVID-19. This chain joins TRBV7-3 and TRBJ2-3; TRBD2 matches at 8 bases. Input material: peripheral blood. CDR3 amino acids: CASSLTSGDSTDTQYF. The CDR3 nucleotides are TGTGCCAGCAGCTTAACTAGCGGGGATAGCACAGATACGCAGTATTTT. The whole variable domain, remainder taken from reference TRBV7-3 and TRBJ2-3, is GAGVSQTPSNKVTEKGKYVELRCDPISGHTALYWYRQSLGQGPEFLIYFQGTGAADDSGLPNDRFFAVRPEGSVSTLKIQRTERGDSAVYLCASSLTSGDSTDTQYFGPGTRLTVL.